Only a few counts were recorded for the clone carrying this T cell receptor (beta chain). The data originate from a study of beta chain features in type 1 diabetes. With 6 bases clipped from V and 4 bases from J, the junction kept 20 bases outside the gene matches. From germline, CDR1 is MGHDK and CDR2 SYGVNS. The CDR3 is made up of 18 amino acids. Expressed TCRB transcripts were sequenced, since all the RNA that had been isolated was reverse transcribed. Some clones are missing from TCRdb's copy, which holds only in-frame ones; the method was immunoSEQ multiplex PCR. The table records 350,000 to 400,000 clones, roughly 16% of them present only once.

Sequenced input: naive CD4+ T cells from blood. The genes are TRBV25-1 and TRBJ2-7; 8 bases fit TRBD1. This TCR was sampled from a young woman in good health. This CDR3 reads CASSDSGSGTGGIYEQYF. Here the CDR3 DNA reads TGTGCCAGCAGCGACTCAGGGTCCGGGACAGGTGGAATTTACGAGCAGTACTTC.